These 22 T cell receptor beta chains were sequenced from one sample in a study of prognosis after radiotherapy for stage I lung cancer. Multiplex PCR, run in two rounds, amplified TCR beta CDR3 from genomic DNA. The authors ran first-round PCR with primers specific to each TRBV and TRBJ gene. TCRdb reprocessed the multiplex PCR reads with MiXCR, giving one entry per CDR3 protein. The table lists about 27,000 distinct CDR3 sequences, around 46% of them singletons. The specimen was PBMCs, collected before or after stereotactic body radiation therapy (not recorded which). The source of these receptors is a donor at least 50 years old with non-small cell lung cancer.

This clonotype was counted ten times or more. J is TRBJ1-6 and V is TRBV7-9; 8 bases line up with TRBD1. The CDR3 contains 14 residues. V shed 1 base and J 8 bases; nucleotides not matched to a gene: 1. Germline lookup yields CDR1 SEHNR and CDR2 FQNEAQ (reference sequence). CDR3 residues: CASSLGTGYSPLHF. In DNA, the CDR3 is TGTGCCAGCAGCTTAGGGACAGGGTATTCACCCCTCCACTTT.

In regard to this clonotype: At one end the junction does not follow the germline gene, possibly because of a read error. The chain uses TRBV6-5 and TRBJ2-7, with unresolved D. The CDR3 runs 13 residues. CDR1 and CDR2 (germline): MNHEY, SVGAGI. The CDR3 sequence: CASSYDVLYEQYF. CDR3 DNA sequence: TGCGCCAGCAGTTACGACGTCCTCTACGAGCAGTACTTC.

This clonotype has ten or more counts. The CDR3 DNA sequence: TGTGCCAGCAGTTTATCGGGCCTGGGCGCCACGAACACCGGGGAGCTGTTTTTT. Protein product: CASSLSGLGATNTGELFF. The chain recombines TRBV27 with TRBJ2-2; no reliable D call. Deletions cut 0 bases from V and 0 bases from J, with 14 bases between. The CDR3 has 18 residues. The germline gives CDR1 MNHEY, CDR2 SMNVEV (reference sequence).

This clonotype was seen at least ten times. CDR3 sequence (DNA): TGTGCCTGGAGGACTAGCGGGGGGGGGGATACGCAGTATTTT. It encodes CAWRTSGGGDTQYF. The V and J genes are TRBV30 and TRBJ2-3; TRBD2 matches at 14 bases. V was clipped by 3 bases and J by 6 bases; unmatched bases: 2. The germline gives CDR1 GTSNPN, CDR2 SVGIG (reference sequence). The CDR3 is 14 residues long.

This clonotype was seen repeatedly, ten times or more. This chain joins TRBV20-1 and TRBJ2-7; 8 bases are a match to TRBD2. The V segment lost 1 base and the J segment 7 bases; nucleotides outside the gene matches: 9. In germline, CDR1 is DFQATT, CDR2 SNEGSKA (reference sequence). This CDR3 comprises 14 residues. The CDR3 DNA reads TGCAGTGCTAGAGTTGGAGCGGGAGTTGGGGAGCAGTACTTC. Its translation is CSARVGAGVGEQYF.

Many counts were recorded for this clonotype. This chain uses TRBV18 with TRBJ1-6; TRBD1 might be the D (6 bases). Trimming stripped 5 bases from V and 5 bases from J, with 22 bases between. The CDR3 length is 18 residues. Germline-derived CDR1 and CDR2 are KGHSH and LQKENI. The CDR3 loop reads CASSALGGTGDNNSPLHF. In DNA, the CDR3 is TGTGCCAGCTCAGCTTTGGGGGGCACGGGGGATAATAATTCACCCCTCCACTTT.

As to this clonotype: This likely reflects a read error, since a far larger clone is one base away. This sequence joins TRBV7-9 and TRBJ2-3; the match to TRBD2 covers 7 bases. Germline-derived CDR1 and CDR2 are SEHNR and FQNEAQ (reference sequence). The CDR3 runs 13 residues. CDR3 in amino acids: CTSSFAGEDTQYF. The CDR3 DNA follows: TGTACCAGCAGCTTTGCGGGAGAGGATACGCAGTATTTT.

This clonotype ranks as medium-sized (0.01 to 0.1%). V and J are TRBV7-8 and TRBJ2-1; D remains ambiguous. The germline gives CDR1 SGHVS, CDR2 FQNEAQ. The CDR3 spans 13 residues. The germline V and J ends were trimmed by 1 base and 7 bases, with 8 bases remaining between them. CDR3: CASSLVVRNEQFF. In nucleotides, the CDR3 is TGTGCCAGCAGCTTAGTTGTACGGAATGAGCAGTTCTTC.

V usage is TRBV28 and J usage is TRBJ2-4, with 7 bases that match TRBD2. This CDR3 comprises 16 residues. From germline, CDR1 is MDHEN and CDR2 SYDVKM. V shed 2 bases, J shed 0 bases, and the junction held 4 bases outside the gene matches. This CDR3 is CASSLRGEGAKNIQYF. The CDR3 nucleotides read TGTGCCAGCAGTTTACGGGGGGAGGGAGCCAAAAACATTCAGTACTTC.

V usage is TRBV28 and J usage is TRBJ2-1; D is perhaps TRBD1 (7 bases). Germline-derived CDR1 and CDR2 are MDHEN and SYDVKM. The CDR3 loop spans 15 amino acids. V dropped 5 bases and J dropped 7 bases, with 18 bases sitting between them. The DNA of the CDR3 is TGTGCCAGCAGTACCCGTAGACAGGGAGGTAATGAGCAGTTCTTC. Encoded protein: CASSTRRQGGNEQFF.

This rearrangement joins TRBV6-4 to TRBJ1-2; D not certain. Per germline, CDR1 MRHNA and CDR2 SNTAGT. The CDR3 is 13 amino acids. V lost 5 bases and J 5 bases, leaving 12 bases between the germline ends. The CDR3 loop is CASSYRGIYGYTF. The CDR3 region has the DNA TGTGCCAGCAGTTACCGAGGGATTTATGGCTACACCTTC.

The V gene is TRBV7-9, the J gene TRBJ1-3, with D perhaps TRBD1 (6 bases). V was shortened by 4 bases and J by 2 bases, with 12 bases between the two germline ends. The CDR3 is made up of 15 amino acids. Germline lookup yields CDR1 SEHNR and CDR2 FQNEAQ (reference sequence). CDR3 DNA sequence: TGTGCCAGCAGCTGGGGACATTGGCCTGGAAACACCATATATTTT. Residues: CASSWGHWPGNTIYF.

The chain employs TRBV20-1 and TRBJ1-5, with 10 bases aligning to TRBD1. The germline CDR1 and CDR2 sequences are DFQATT and SNEGSKA (reference sequence). The CDR3 is 15 residues long. V shed 7 bases, J shed 0 bases, and the junction held 6 bases outside the gene matches. The CDR3 coding sequence is TGCAGTGTAGTGACAGGGGGCTTTAGCAATCAGCCCCAGCATTTT. Residues: CSVVTGGFSNQPQHF.

This clonotype was seen at least ten times. This chain uses TRBV11-2 with TRBJ2-1; D is ambiguous. The germline V gene encodes CDR1 SGHAT and CDR2 FQNNGV. The CDR3 runs 16 residues. Between the trimmed V and J ends, which lost 1 base and 7 bases, there was a span of 17 bases. The CDR3 region has the DNA TGTGCCAGCAGCTTAGGGTTGTTGGCAGTCCGTAATGAGCAGTTCTTC. The encoded protein is CASSLGLLAVRNEQFF.

The V gene is TRBV4-1, the J gene TRBJ1-6; D unresolved. V was clipped by 0 bases and J by 10 bases, with 7 bases between them. Germline CDR1 and CDR2: MGHRA and YSYEKL. This CDR3 comprises 13 residues. The CDR3 bases are TGCGCCAGCAGCCAAGATGGGCCCTCACCCCTCCACTTT. Amino acids: CASSQDGPSPLHF.

About this clonotype itself: This likely traces to a read error, being one base from a far larger clone. The chain is built from TRBV6-8 and TRBJ2-1, with TRBD2 matching 9 bases. Germline V gene sequence: CDR1 MNHGY, CDR2 SAAAGT. Losses at the gene ends were 6 bases for V and 4 bases for J; bases not matched to a gene: 4. The CDR3 contains 14 residues. In nucleotides, the CDR3 is TGTGCCAGCAGGCCTAGCGGGGTTTACAATGAGCAGTTCTTC. Translated, it gives CASRPSGVYNEQFF.

This clonotype was detected ten times or more. The chain employs TRBV20-1 and TRBJ2-6; D could derive from TRBD1 or TRBD2 (8 bases each). V shed 6 bases and J shed 5 bases, with 26 bases lying between them. Germline assignment: CDR1 DFQATT and CDR2 SNEGSKA (reference sequence). The CDR3 has 18 residues. The CDR3 nucleotides read TGCAGTGCCACTGCCGACAGGGGACGGGGGGGGTGGGCCAACGTCCTGACTTTC. As protein: CSATADRGRGGWANVLTF.

As regards this clonotype: At one boundary the junction diverges from the germline segment, which might be a read error. This sequence joins TRBV19 and TRBJ2-2, with D hard to call. Germline lookup yields CDR1 LNHDA and CDR2 SQIVND (reference sequence). The CDR3 totals 14 residues. The CDR3 sequence is CASSIGFSTWDLFF. DNA of the CDR3: TGTGCCAGTAGTATAGGGTTCAGCACCTGGGATCTGTTTTTT.

This chain's CDR3 is CATSDRTVTVDPFF. Written as DNA, the CDR3 is TGTGCCACCAGTGACCGGACGGTTACCGTGGATCCGTTTTTT. V and J are TRBV24-1 and TRBJ2-2; D ambiguous. The CDR3 contains 14 residues. Trimming pared 4 bases from V and 16 bases from J, leaving 21 bases between. Germline V gene lookup returns CDR1 KGHDR and CDR2 SFDVKD.

The chain is built from TRBV5-4 and TRBJ2-5; perhaps TRBD2 as D (5 bases). The germline V gene encodes CDR1 SGHNT and CDR2 YYREEE (reference sequence). Trimming cost V 4 bases and J 2 bases, with 9 bases left between them. This CDR3 is 13 amino acids long. This CDR3 is CASSPDFQETQYF. The CDR3 DNA reads TGTGCCAGCAGCCCGGACTTTCAAGAGACCCAGTACTTC.

The chain has TRBV12-3 or TRBV12-4 and TRBJ1-2; D possibly corresponds to TRBD1 (6 bases). The CDR3 consists of 13 residues. Trimming removed 4 bases at V and 7 bases at J, with 13 bases between. CDR3 in amino acids: CASSSGTHSGYTF. In DNA form, the CDR3 reads TGTGCCAGCAGTTCCGGGACACATAGTGGCTACACCTTC.

This clonotype was found many times. The V and J genes are TRBV9 and TRBJ2-7, with TRBD2 matching 9 bases. CDR3 size: 14 residues. The germline V gene has CDR1 SGDLS and CDR2 YYNGEE. V lost 3 bases and J lost 4; bases outside the gene matches: 5. The CDR3 here is CASSGGLASYEQYF. CDR3 in DNA: TGTGCCAGCAGCGGCGGACTAGCGTCTTACGAGCAGTACTTC.